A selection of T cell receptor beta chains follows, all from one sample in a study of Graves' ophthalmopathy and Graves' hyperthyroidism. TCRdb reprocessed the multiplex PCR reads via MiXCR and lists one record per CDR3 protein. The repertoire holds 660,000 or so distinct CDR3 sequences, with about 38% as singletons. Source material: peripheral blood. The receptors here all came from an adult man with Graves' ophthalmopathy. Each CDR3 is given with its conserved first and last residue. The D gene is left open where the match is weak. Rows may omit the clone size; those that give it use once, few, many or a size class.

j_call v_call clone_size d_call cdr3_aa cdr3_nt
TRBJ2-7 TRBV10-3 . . CASSLGVGDRFSYEQYF TGTGCCAGCAGTTTAGGGGTAGGTGATAGGTTCTCCTACGAGCAGTACTTC
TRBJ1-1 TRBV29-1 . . CSSSRQDMNTEAFF TGCAGCAGTTCAAGACAGGACATGAACACTGAAGCTTTCTTT
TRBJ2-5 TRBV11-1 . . CASSTGTGDAEETQYF TGTGCCAGCAGCACCGGGACGGGGGATGCTGAGGAGACCCAGTACTTC
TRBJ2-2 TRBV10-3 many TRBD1 CAIRDRIFTGELFF TGTGCCATCCGGGACAGGATTTTCACCGGGGAGCTGTTTTTT
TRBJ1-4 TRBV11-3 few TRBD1 CASSHNRGPNEKLFF TGTGCCAGCAGCCACAACAGGGGACCTAATGAAAAACTGTTTTTT
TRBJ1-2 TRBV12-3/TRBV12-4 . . CASIGRARTNYGYTF TGTGCCAGCATCGGCAGGGCAAGAACTAACTATGGCTACACCTTC
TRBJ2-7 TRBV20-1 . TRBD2 CSAASGAEQYF TGCAGTGCTGCTAGCGGGGCCGAGCAGTACTTC
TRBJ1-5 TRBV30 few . CAWRTKSENQPQHF TGTGCCTGGCGAACCAAATCGGAAAATCAGCCCCAGCATTTT
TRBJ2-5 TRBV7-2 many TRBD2 CASSLSGGYQETQYF TGTGCCAGCAGCTTAAGCGGGGGGTACCAAGAGACCCAGTACTTC
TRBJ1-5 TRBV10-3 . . CAISESRASGKTQHF TGTGCCATCAGTGAGTCGAGGGCTAGCGGAAAGACCCAGCATTTT
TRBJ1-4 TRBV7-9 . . CASSPSDSNEKLFF TGCGCCAGCAGCCCGAGTGATTCTAATGAAAAACTGTTTTTT
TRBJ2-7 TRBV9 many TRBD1 CASSPTGSPYEQYF TGTGCCAGCAGCCCGACAGGGTCCCCCTACGAGCAGTACTTC
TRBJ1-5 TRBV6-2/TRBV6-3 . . CASSQHEGNLPQHF TGTGCCAGCAGCCAACACGAGGGGAACCTGCCCCAGCATTTT
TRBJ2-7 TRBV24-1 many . CATSDEWERQYF TGTGCCACCAGTGACGAGTGGGAGCGGCAGTACTTC
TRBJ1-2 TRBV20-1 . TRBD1 CSARDAWDSNYGYTF TGCAGTGCTAGAGATGCCTGGGACAGCAACTATGGCTACACCTTC
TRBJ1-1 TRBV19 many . CASSNQGLMNTEAFF TGTGCCAGTAGTAACCAGGGACTCATGAACACTGAAGCTTTCTTT
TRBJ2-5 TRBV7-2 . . CASRAEATALRTQYF TGTGCCAGCAGGGCCGAGGCGACAGCCTTGCGGACCCAGTACTTC
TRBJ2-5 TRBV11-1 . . CASSSIGARETQYF TGTGCCAGCAGCTCGATAGGGGCTAGGGAGACCCAGTACTTC
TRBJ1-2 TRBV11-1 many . CASSFGEDYGYTF TGTGCCAGCAGCTTCGGCGAGGACTATGGCTACACCTTC
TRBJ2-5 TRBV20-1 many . CSARESHSQETQYF TGCAGTGCTAGAGAGTCGCATTCACAAGAGACCCAGTACTTC
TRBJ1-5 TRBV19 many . CASSIAPNQPQHF TGTGCCAGTAGTATAGCCCCGAATCAGCCCCAGCATTTT
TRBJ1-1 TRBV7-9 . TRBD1 CASSARTGGVSNTEAFF TGTGCCAGCAGCGCCCGGACAGGGGGTGTCTCCAACACTGAAGCTTTCTTT
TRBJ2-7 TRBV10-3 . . CASRGSGNSYEQYF TGTGCCTCCAGGGGGAGCGGGAACTCCTACGAGCAGTACTTC
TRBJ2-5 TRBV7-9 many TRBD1 CASSGSTGTGVVETQYF TGTGCCAGCAGTGGGTCAACCGGGACAGGGGTTGTGGAGACCCAGTACTTC
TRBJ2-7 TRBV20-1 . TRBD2 CSASRGGTSVYYEQYF TGCAGTGCTAGCCGGGGGGGGACTAGCGTATACTACGAGCAGTACTTC
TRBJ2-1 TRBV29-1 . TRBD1 CSVGTGVNEQFF TGCAGCGTCGGGACAGGGGTCAATGAGCAGTTCTTC
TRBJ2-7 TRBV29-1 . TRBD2 CSAVAGLVNEQYF TGCAGCGCTGTGGCGGGACTAGTCAACGAGCAGTACTTC
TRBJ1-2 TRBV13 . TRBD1 CASSLLNPTGNYGYTF TGTGCCAGCAGCCTCCTTAATCCGACAGGGAACTATGGCTACACCTTC
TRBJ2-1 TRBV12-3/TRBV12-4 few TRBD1 CASFKGTGFNEQFF TGTGCCAGCTTTAAAGGGACAGGTTTCAATGAGCAGTTCTTC
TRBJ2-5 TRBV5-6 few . CAWSPGGQETQYF TGTGCCTGGAGCCCCGGCGGTCAAGAGACCCAGTACTTC
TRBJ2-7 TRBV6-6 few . CASSYGRYSYEQYF TGTGCCAGCAGTTACGGTCGCTACTCCTACGAGCAGTACTTC
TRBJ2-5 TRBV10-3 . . CAISDEGGKETQYF TGTGCCATCAGTGATGAAGGCGGGAAAGAGACCCAGTACTTC
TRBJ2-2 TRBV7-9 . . CASSFLPGGGELFF TGTGCCAGCAGCTTCCTTCCCGGAGGCGGGGAGCTGTTTTTT
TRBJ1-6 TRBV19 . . CASSIKPLHF TGTGCCAGTAGTATAAAACCCCTCCACTTT
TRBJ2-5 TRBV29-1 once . CSVTRAVGETQYF TGCAGCGTTACCAGGGCCGTAGGTGAGACCCAGTACTTC
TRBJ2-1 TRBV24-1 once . CATSDLDLTMGQFF TGTGCCACCAGTGATCTGGACTTAACAATGGGGCAGTTCTTC
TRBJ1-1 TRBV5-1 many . CASSLGRGGAGLYTEAFF TGCGCCAGCAGCTTGGGACGTGGGGGCGCAGGTTTGTACACTGAAGCTTTCTTT
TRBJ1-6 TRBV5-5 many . CASSPSGMALYNSPLHF TGTGCCAGCAGCCCCAGTGGGATGGCGCTCTATAATTCACCCCTCCACTTT
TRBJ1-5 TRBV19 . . CASSLRTASGQPQHF TGTGCCAGTAGTCTCCGGACAGCATCGGGCCAGCCCCAGCATTTT
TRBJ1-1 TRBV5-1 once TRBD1 CASSPTDREAFF TGTGCCAGCAGCCCGACGGACAGGGAAGCTTTCTTT
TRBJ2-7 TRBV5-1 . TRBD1 CASSSGQAAYEQYF TGCGCCAGCAGCTCGGGACAGGCAGCTTACGAGCAGTACTTC
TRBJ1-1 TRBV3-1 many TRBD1 CASSPRTGSVTEAFF TGTGCCAGCAGTCCAAGGACAGGATCGGTGACTGAAGCTTTCTTT